The T cell receptor (beta chain) described here comes from a study of lymphopenia after photon versus proton radiotherapy. Whole-study findings and limits: After lymphocyte nadir, photon-treated repertoires showed oligoclonal expansion, especially CD8+ Temra. Proton therapy kept repertoires fairly stable, unlike photons, which gained effector/memory cells. In patients who died, overall survival fell as post-nadir TCR diversity dropped more.

A word on this clone: Its matching antigen is unknown.

Sequenced by immunoSEQ multiplex PCR; TCRdb stores in-frame clones only, minus some. The repertoire holds 67,000 or so clones, with around 87% as singletons. This CDR3 contains 13 residues. With 4 bases removed from V and 5 bases from J, the gap between germline ends came to 11 bases. Germline V CDR1 and CDR2: SEHNR, FQNEAQ (reference sequence). The receptor was derived from a man older than 75 with esophageal cancer. The specimen was peripheral blood, collected from a patient treated with proton-based radiotherapy. V gene TRBV7-9 combines with J gene TRBJ2-5; tentatively, D is TRBD2 (6 bases). This CDR3 is CASSSTRMETQYF. The CDR3 DNA reads TGTGCCAGCAGCTCGACTAGGATGGAGACCCAGTACTTC.